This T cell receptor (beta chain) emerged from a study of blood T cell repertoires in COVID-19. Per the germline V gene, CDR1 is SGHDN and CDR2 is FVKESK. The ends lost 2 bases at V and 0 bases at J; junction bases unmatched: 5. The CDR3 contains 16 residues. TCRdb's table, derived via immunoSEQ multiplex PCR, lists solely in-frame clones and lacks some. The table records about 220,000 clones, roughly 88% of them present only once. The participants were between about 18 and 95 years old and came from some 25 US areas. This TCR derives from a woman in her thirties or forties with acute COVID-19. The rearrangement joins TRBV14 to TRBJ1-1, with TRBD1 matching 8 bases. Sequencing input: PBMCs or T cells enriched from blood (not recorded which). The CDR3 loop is CASSQRQGNMNTEAFF. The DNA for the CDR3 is TGTGCCAGCAGCCAACGACAGGGGAACATGAACACTGAAGCTTTCTTT. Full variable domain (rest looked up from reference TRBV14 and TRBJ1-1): EAGVTQFPSHSVIEKGQTVTLRCDPISGHDNLYWYRRVMGKEIKFLLHFVKESKQDESGMPNNRFLAERTGGTYSTLKVQPAELEDSGVYFCASSQRQGNMNTEAFFGQGTRLTVV.